This T cell receptor (beta chain) was observed in a study of T cells in Graves' hyperthyroidism and ophthalmopathy. Uncontrolled infection, other autoimmune disease, pregnancy or lactation barred patients from enrollment. This clonotype was detected ten times or more. The source material, RNA transcripts, was used to amplify TCR beta CDR3 regions. HTBI primers were employed in a first-round RT-PCR of the TCR CDR3. MiXCR, run by TCRdb on the multiplex PCR reads, gives a single entry per CDR3 protein. The sample consists of around 600,000 distinct CDR3 sequences, roughly 15% of them appearing once. V gave up 1 base and J gave up 1 base; unmatched junction bases: 5. Germline CDR1 and CDR2: LGHDT and YNNKEL (reference sequence). This CDR3 is 17 amino acids long.

Sequenced input: blood. This TCR was recovered from a woman between 35 and 50 years old with Graves' ophthalmopathy. The chain uses TRBV3-1 and TRBJ2-3, with 10 bases lining up with TRBD2. The CDR3, as DNA: TGTGCCAGCAGCCAAGGGCTAGCGGGGGCCCGCACAGATACGCAGTATTTT. This gives the protein CASSQGLAGARTDTQYF.